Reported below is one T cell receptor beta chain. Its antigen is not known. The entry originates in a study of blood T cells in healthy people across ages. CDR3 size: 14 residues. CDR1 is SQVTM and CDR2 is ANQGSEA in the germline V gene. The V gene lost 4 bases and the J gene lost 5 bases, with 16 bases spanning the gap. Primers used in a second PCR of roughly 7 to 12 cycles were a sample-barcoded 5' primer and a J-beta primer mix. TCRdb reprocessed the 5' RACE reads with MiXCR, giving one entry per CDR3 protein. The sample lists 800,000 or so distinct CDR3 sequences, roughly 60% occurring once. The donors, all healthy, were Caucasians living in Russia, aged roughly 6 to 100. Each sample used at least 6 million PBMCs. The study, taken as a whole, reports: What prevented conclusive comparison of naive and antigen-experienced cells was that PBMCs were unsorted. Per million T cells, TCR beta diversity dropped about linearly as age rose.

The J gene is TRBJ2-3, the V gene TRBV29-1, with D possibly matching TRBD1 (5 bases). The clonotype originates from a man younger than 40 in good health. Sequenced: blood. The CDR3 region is CSVGEARRGDTQYF. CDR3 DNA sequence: TGCAGCGTTGGAGAAGCGAGAAGGGGAGATACGCAGTATTTT.